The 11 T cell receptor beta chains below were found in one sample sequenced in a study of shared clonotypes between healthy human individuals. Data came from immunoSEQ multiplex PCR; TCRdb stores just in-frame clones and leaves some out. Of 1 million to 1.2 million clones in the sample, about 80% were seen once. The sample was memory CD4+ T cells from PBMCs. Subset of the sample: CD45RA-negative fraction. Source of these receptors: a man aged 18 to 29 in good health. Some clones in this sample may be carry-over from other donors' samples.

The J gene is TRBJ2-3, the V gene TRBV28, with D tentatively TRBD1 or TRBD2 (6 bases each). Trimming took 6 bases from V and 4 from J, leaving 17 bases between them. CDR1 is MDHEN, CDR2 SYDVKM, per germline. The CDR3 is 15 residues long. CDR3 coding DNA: TGTGCCAGCAGGAAGGGGGGCCTAGACGCAGATACGCAGTATTTT. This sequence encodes CASRKGGLDADTQYF.

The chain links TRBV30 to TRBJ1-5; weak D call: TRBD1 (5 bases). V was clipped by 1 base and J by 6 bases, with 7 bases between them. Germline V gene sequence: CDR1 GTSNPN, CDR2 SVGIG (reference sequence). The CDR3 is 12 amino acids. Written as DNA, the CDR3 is TGTGCCTGGAGTGAGGGGAGTCAGCCCCAGCATTTT. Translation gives CAWSEGSQPQHF.

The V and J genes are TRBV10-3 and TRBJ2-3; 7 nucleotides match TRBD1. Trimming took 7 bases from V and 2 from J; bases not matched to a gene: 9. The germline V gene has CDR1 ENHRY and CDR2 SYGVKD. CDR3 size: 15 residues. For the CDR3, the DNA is TGTGCCATCAACGAATTCAGGGGGAACACAGATACGCAGTATTTT. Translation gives CAINEFRGNTDTQYF.

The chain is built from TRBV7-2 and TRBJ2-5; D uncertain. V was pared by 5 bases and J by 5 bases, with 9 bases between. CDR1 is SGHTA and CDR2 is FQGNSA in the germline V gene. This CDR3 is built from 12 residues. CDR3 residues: CASSPLRETQYF. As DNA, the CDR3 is TGTGCCAGCAGCCCCCTCCGGGAGACCCAGTACTTC. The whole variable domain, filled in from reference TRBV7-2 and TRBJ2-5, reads GAGVSQSPSNKVTEKGKDVELRCDPISGHTALYWYRQSLGQGLEFLIYFQGNSAPDKSGLPSDRFSAERTGGSVSTLTIQRTQQEDSAVYLCASSPLRETQYFGPGTRLLVL.

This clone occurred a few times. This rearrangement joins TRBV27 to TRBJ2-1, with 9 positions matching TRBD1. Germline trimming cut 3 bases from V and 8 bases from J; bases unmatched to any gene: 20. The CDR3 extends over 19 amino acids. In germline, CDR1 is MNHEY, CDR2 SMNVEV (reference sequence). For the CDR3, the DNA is TGTGCCAGCAGTTTGCTACAGGGGGCGCTCCCCGGGAGAAGGGATGAGCAGTTCTTC. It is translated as CASSLLQGALPGRRDEQFF.

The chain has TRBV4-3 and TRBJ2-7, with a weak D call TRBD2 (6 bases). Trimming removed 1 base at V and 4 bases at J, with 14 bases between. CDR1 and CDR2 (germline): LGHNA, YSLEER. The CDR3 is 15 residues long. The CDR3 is CASSQGISGIYEQYF. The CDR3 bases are TGCGCCAGCAGCCAAGGTATTAGCGGAATATACGAGCAGTACTTC.

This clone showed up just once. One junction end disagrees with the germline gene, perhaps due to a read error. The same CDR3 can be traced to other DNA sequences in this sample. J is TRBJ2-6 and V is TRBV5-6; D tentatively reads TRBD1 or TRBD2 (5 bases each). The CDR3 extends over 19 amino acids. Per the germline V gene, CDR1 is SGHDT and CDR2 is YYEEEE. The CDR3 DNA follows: TGTGCCAGCAGCTTGCCTCGCGGAGGAGATTTCTCTGGGGCCAACGTCCTTACTTTC. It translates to CASSLPRGGDFSGANVLTF.

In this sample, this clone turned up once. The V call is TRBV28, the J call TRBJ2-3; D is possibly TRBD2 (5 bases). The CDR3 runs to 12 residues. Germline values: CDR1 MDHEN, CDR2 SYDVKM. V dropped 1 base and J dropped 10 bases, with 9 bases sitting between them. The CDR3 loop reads CASSLYGDPQYF. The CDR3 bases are TGTGCCAGCAGTTTATACGGGGATCCGCAGTATTTT. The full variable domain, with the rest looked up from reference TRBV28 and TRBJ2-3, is DVKVTQSSRYLVKRTGEKVFLECVQDMDHENMFWYRQDPGLGLRLIYFSYDVKMKEKGDIPEGYSVSREKKERFSLILESASTNQTSMYLCASSLYGDPQYFGPGTRLTVL.

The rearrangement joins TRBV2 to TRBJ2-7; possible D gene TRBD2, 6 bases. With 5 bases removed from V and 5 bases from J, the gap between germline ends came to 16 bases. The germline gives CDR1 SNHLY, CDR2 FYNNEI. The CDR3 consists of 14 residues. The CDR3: CASSLGLGGHEQYF. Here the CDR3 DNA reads TGTGCCAGCAGTTTAGGGCTGGGAGGCCACGAGCAGTACTTC.

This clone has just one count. Written as DNA, the CDR3 is TGTGCCCATCGGGGGCTAGCGGGAAGCTACAATGAGCAGTTCTTC. It yields the protein CAHRGLAGSYNEQFF. V usage is TRBV30 and J usage is TRBJ2-1; 9 bases are a match to TRBD2. The CDR3 has 15 residues. The germline CDR1 and CDR2 sequences are GTSNPN and SVGIG (reference sequence). V shed 8 bases and J 3 bases; nucleotides not matched to a gene: 11.

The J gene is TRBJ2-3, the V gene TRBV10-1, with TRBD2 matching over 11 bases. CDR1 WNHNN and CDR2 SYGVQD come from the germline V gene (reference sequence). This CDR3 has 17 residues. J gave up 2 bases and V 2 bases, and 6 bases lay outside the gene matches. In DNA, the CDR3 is TGCGCCAGCAGTGAGGCCGGGACTAGCGGATACACAGATACGCAGTATTTT. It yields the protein CASSEAGTSGYTDTQYF.